The clone carrying this T cell receptor beta chain has more than one count but fewer than ten. Antigen: not known. The data belong to a study of OX40 agonist ivuxolimab in advanced cancers. The wider study: Ivuxolimab doses were 0.01, 0.1, 0.3, 1.5, 3 or 10 mg/kg every 2 weeks. Mean age about 60 years, range 23 to 79; 82.7% male.

The CDR3 has 17 residues. Clones were sequenced by immunoSEQ multiplex PCR, and TCRdb holds only the in-frame ones, with some missing. This sample carries about 30,000 clones, roughly 74% of them seen once, and the ten largest clones take roughly 12%. Findings of the study overall: Both CD4+ and CD8+ T cell populations in blood had undergone clonal expansion by week 6 at 0.1 to 3.0 mg/kg.

The timepoints at which blood was sampled were baseline, cycle 4 day 1, and cycle 7 day 1. This TCR derives from an adult with an advanced solid tumor such as melanoma, head and neck, liver or kidney cancer. This rearrangement joins TRBV21-1 to TRBJ2-1; the table's TRBD2 call for D was not verified on the DNA. TRBV21-1 is listed as a pseudogene. Sample: CD4+ or CD8+ T cells sorted from blood, taken in a trial of the OX40 agonist ivuxolimab. CDR3 bases: TGTGCCAGCAGCAGGGTCCCTAATCCGTCGCGGGTCAATGAGCAGTTCTTC. Protein sequence: CASSRVPNPSRVNEQFF.